These 26 T cell receptor beta chains originate from one sample sequenced in a study of coeliac disease. Study observations and caveats: Control samples showed higher TRB and TRG clonality than intraepithelial and lamina propria samples in active celiac disease.

Antigens for these TCRs are unknown. TCRdb's table, derived via immunoSEQ multiplex PCR, lists solely in-frame clones and lacks some. The sample lists a few thousand clones; 66% were seen once. Sample: intraepithelial lymphocytes from the gut. These receptors all stem from a woman between 55 and 75 years old with active celiac disease.

A few counts support this clone. The chain joins TRBV29-1 to TRBJ2-3; TRBD1 might be the D (5 bases). The CDR3 covers 11 residues. Germline assignment: CDR1 SQVTM and CDR2 ANQGSEA. V dropped 4 bases and J dropped 11 bases, with 13 bases sitting between them. As DNA, the CDR3 is TGCAGCGTTGGACGGCAGGGCAAGCAGTATTTT. This codes for CSVGRQGKQYF.

This chain uses TRBV11-1 with TRBJ1-3; 8 bases are shared with TRBD1. CDR1 is SGHAT, CDR2 FQDESV, per germline (reference sequence). V gave up 4 bases and J gave up 4 bases; unmatched junction bases: 3. This CDR3 contains 14 residues. The CDR3 bases are TGTGCCAGCAGCTCCGACAGGGGCGGAAACACCATATATTTT. Encoded protein: CASSSDRGGNTIYF.

This clone is labeled large. The chain has TRBV10-2 and TRBJ1-2, with 10 bases aligning to TRBD1. CDR1 is WSHSY, CDR2 SAAADI, per germline. The CDR3 spans 15 residues. V lost 6 bases and J lost 7; bases outside the gene matches: 11. The CDR3 sequence: CASRKYGTGDAGYTF. The DNA of the CDR3 is TGCGCCAGCAGGAAGTACGGGACAGGGGATGCTGGCTACACCTTC.

Only a few counts were recorded for this clone. The chain has TRBV28 and TRBJ2-7; D is perhaps TRBD1 (5 bases). CDR1 and CDR2 (germline): MDHEN, SYDVKM. The CDR3 spans 14 residues. Trimming left V 8 bases short and J 1 base short, with 15 bases between. The CDR3 sequence is CASGTPDSSYEQYF. The CDR3 DNA is TGTGCCAGCGGTACTCCTGACAGTTCCTACGAGCAGTACTTC.

This clone has more than one count but fewer than ten. The rearrangement joins TRBV7-3 to TRBJ2-1; 7 bases agree with TRBD1. The CDR3 is made up of 19 amino acids. CDR1 and CDR2 (germline): SGHTA, FQGTGA. Trimming took 5 bases from V and 4 from J; bases not matched to a gene: 20. The CDR3 loop reads CASSHSLLVFPGGYNEQFF. As DNA, the CDR3 is TGTGCCAGCAGCCACAGTTTATTGGTCTTCCCAGGGGGATACAATGAGCAGTTCTTC.

This clone was found a few times. This chain joins TRBV7-2 and TRBJ2-3, with 9 bases fitting TRBD1. J lost 4 bases, V lost 3 bases, and 5 bases had no gene match. Germline V gene sequence: CDR1 SGHTA, CDR2 FQGNSA. This CDR3 spans 15 amino acids. In DNA, the CDR3 is TGTGCCAGCAGCTTGGCGGGACAGGGCTCAGATACGCAGTATTTT. It encodes CASSLAGQGSDTQYF.

The chain uses TRBV7-3 and TRBJ2-7; 9 bases fit TRBD2. In germline, CDR1 is SGHTA, CDR2 FQGTGA. The length of the CDR3 is 15 residues. The J segment lost 7 bases and the V segment lost 5 bases, leaving 12 bases of the junction unmatched. CDR3 nucleotides: TGTGCCAGCAGCCCGCGTTCTAGCGGGGTTCTTGAGCAGTACTTC. This encodes CASSPRSSGVLEQYF.

This clone appeared a few times. CDR3 sequence reads: CASSSGGARYNEQFF. For the CDR3, the DNA is TGTGCCAGCAGCTCTGGGGGGGCGCGTTACAATGAGCAGTTCTTC. This sequence joins TRBV7-9 and TRBJ2-1, with D possibly matching TRBD2 (7 bases). Germline V lookup: CDR1 SEHNR, CDR2 FQNEAQ (reference sequence). The CDR3 extends over 15 amino acids. V was shortened by 4 bases and J by 4 bases, with 14 bases between the two germline ends.

The chain uses TRBV9 and TRBJ2-7; D unresolved. The CDR3 consists of 12 residues. With 2 bases removed from V and 1 base from J, the gap between germline ends came to 4 bases. Germline V lookup: CDR1 SGDLS, CDR2 YYNGEE. This CDR3 is CASSVYSYEQYF. CDR3 bases: TGTGCCAGCAGCGTGTATTCCTACGAGCAGTACTTC. The full variable domain, in which reference TRBV9 and TRBJ2-7 provide the parts outside the CDR3, is DSGVTQTPKHLITATGQRVTLRCSPRSGDLSVYWYQQSLDQGLQFLIQYYNGEERAKGNILERFSAQQFPDLHSELNLSSLELGDSALYFCASSVYSYEQYFGPGTRLTVT.

This clone was seen a few times. V and J are TRBV28 and TRBJ2-1; possibly TRBD2 for D (5 bases). The CDR3 has 12 amino acids. Germline assignment: CDR1 MDHEN and CDR2 SYDVKM. V lost 5 bases and J lost 12, with 14 bases in between. The CDR3 reads CASSAVGGGQFF. CDR3 nucleotides: TGTGCCAGCAGTGCCGTTGGAGGTGGGCAGTTCTTC. Combining the CDR3 with reference TRBV28 and TRBJ2-1 gives the whole variable domain DVKVTQSSRYLVKRTGEKVFLECVQDMDHENMFWYRQDPGLGLRLIYFSYDVKMKEKGDIPEGYSVSREKKERFSLILESASTNQTSMYLCASSAVGGGQFFGPGTRLTVL.

The table lists this clone with a few counts. This chain links TRBV6-1 with TRBJ1-6; D not resolved. The ends were cut back, 6 bases at V and 10 bases at J, with 16 bases in the middle. Germline V CDR1 and CDR2: MNHNS, SASEGT. The CDR3 has 14 amino acids. In DNA form, the CDR3 reads TGTGCCAGCAGCACGATCCGGGAGCGGTCACCCCTCCACTTT. Protein product: CASSTIRERSPLHF.

J is TRBJ1-5 and V is TRBV6-6, with TRBD1 matching over 10 bases. With V trimmed by 6 bases and J by 5 bases, 7 bases remained unmatched. CDR1 MNHNY and CDR2 SVGAGI come from the germline V gene (reference sequence). This CDR3 contains 15 residues. The CDR3, as DNA: TGTGCCAGCAGCCGGGGGACAGGGGATTATCAGCCCCAGCATTTT. Protein: CASSRGTGDYQPQHF.

The rearrangement links TRBV5-4 to TRBJ2-7; 10 nucleotides align to TRBD1. This CDR3 has 15 amino acids. The trim removed 2 bases at V and 4 bases at J, leaving 6 bases unmatched. Germline V gene lookup returns CDR1 SGHNT and CDR2 YYREEE (reference sequence). CDR3 in amino acids: CASSFGQGVGYEQYF. CDR3 DNA: TGTGCCAGCAGCTTTGGACAGGGGGTTGGTTACGAGCAGTACTTC.

This clone occurred once. Relative to the germline gene, one junction end is altered; a read error may explain this. The chain uses TRBV7-7 and TRBJ2-7; 7 bases match TRBD1. CDR1 SSHAT and CDR2 FNYEAQ come from the germline V gene (reference sequence). The CDR3 extends over 13 amino acids. The CDR3 reads CASSVDRDHEQYF. In DNA, the CDR3 is TGTGCTAGCAGCGTAGACAGGGACCACGAGCAGTACTTC.

This chain joins TRBV28 and TRBJ1-5; D possibly corresponds to TRBD1 (5 bases). Germline V CDR1 and CDR2: MDHEN, SYDVKM. Trimming removed 3 bases at V and 4 bases at J, with 16 bases between. This CDR3 is built from 16 residues. This chain's CDR3 is CASSFADIATNQPQHF. The DNA of the CDR3 is TGTGCCAGCAGTTTTGCGGACATCGCCACTAATCAGCCCCAGCATTTT.

V and J are TRBV2 and TRBJ2-7, with 7 bases fitting TRBD1. The germline V gene has CDR1 SNHLY and CDR2 FYNNEI. This CDR3 contains 15 residues. V trimming: 6 bases; J trimming: 3 bases; junction bases outside the gene matches: 11. The CDR3 sequence is CASSIWWTGYYEQYF. The CDR3, as DNA: TGTGCCAGCAGCATTTGGTGGACAGGCTACTACGAGCAGTACTTC. Filled out from reference TRBV2 and TRBJ2-7, the complete variable domain reads EPEVTQTPSHQVTQMGQEVILRCVPISNHLYFYWYRQILGQKVEFLVSFYNNEISEKSEIFDDQFSVERPDGSNFTLKIRSTKLEDSAMYFCASSIWWTGYYEQYFGPGTRLTVT.

The rearrangement joins TRBV27 to TRBJ2-7; TRBD1 might be the D (5 bases). CDR1 is MNHEY, CDR2 SMNVEV, per germline (reference sequence). V was trimmed by 9 bases and J by 3 bases, leaving 18 bases between them. This CDR3 has 14 amino acids. This CDR3 reads CARLPTLQGYEQYF. The CDR3 region has the DNA TGTGCCAGACTCCCAACCCTTCAGGGCTACGAGCAGTACTTC.

J is TRBJ1-1 and V is TRBV4-3, with 8 bases lining up with TRBD1. CDR1 and CDR2 (germline): LGHNA, YSLEER. V trimming: 3 bases; J trimming: 0 bases; junction bases outside the gene matches: 0. This CDR3 is built from 14 residues. The CDR3 coding sequence is TGCGCCAGCAGCCAGGACAGGGTGAACACTGAAGCTTTCTTT. This codes for CASSQDRVNTEAFF.

V is TRBV5-4 and J is TRBJ2-7; TRBD2 agrees at 7 bases. V shed 4 bases, J shed 11 bases, and the junction held 6 bases outside the gene matches. The length of the CDR3 is 11 residues. CDR1 is SGHNT and CDR2 is YYREEE in the germline V gene (reference sequence). CDR3 residues: CASSRSGRKYF. CDR3 nucleotides: TGTGCCAGCAGCCGCTCCGGGAGGAAGTACTTC.

V is TRBV5-1 and J is TRBJ1-3, with 9 bases fitting TRBD1. The J segment lost 2 bases and the V segment lost 4 bases, leaving 10 bases of the junction unmatched. The CDR3 contains 17 residues. CDR1 and CDR2 from the germline V gene are SGHRS and YFSETQ. The CDR3 bases are TGCGCCAGCAGCCCTAGACCGGGACAGGGAACTGGAAACACCATATATTTT. This translates into CASSPRPGQGTGNTIYF.

The sample holds one count of this clone. V is TRBV5-4 and J is TRBJ2-3; TRBD1 matches at 8 bases. The germline gives CDR1 SGHNT, CDR2 YYREEE (reference sequence). The CDR3 loop spans 14 amino acids. V gave up 4 bases and J gave up 5 bases; unmatched junction bases: 6. The CDR3 protein is CASSLGQGRDTQYF. CDR3 coding DNA: TGTGCCAGCAGCCTCGGACAGGGACGAGATACGCAGTATTTT. The variable domain in full, with the rest retrieved from reference TRBV5-4 and TRBJ2-3, is ETGVTQSPTHLIKTRGQQVTLRCSSQSGHNTVSWYQQALGQGPQFIFQYYREEENGRGNFPPRFSGLQFPNYSSELNVNALELDDSALYLCASSLGQGRDTQYFGPGTRLTVL.

Note on this clone: The junction differs from germline at one of its ends, possibly a read error. This same CDR3 is encoded by further DNA sequences in the sample. The rearrangement links TRBV5-5 to TRBJ1-2; D not certain. This CDR3 region has 16 residues. Germline-derived CDR1 and CDR2 are SGHKS and YYEKEE (reference sequence). In DNA, the CDR3 is TGTGCCAGCAGCCCCGGGGTAGGGTCCCTAGGCTATGGTTACACCTTC. Residues: CASSPGVGSLGYGYTF.

The chain combines TRBV19 with TRBJ1-6, with D perhaps matching TRBD1 (5 bases). The CDR3 contains 17 residues. The V gene's germline CDR1 is LNHDA and CDR2 SQIVND (reference sequence). V was pared by 3 bases and J by 7 bases, with 19 bases between. CDR3 loop: CASSMAALMGRNSPLHF. The CDR3 DNA follows: TGTGCCAGTAGTATGGCCGCTCTGATGGGGCGGAATTCACCCCTCCACTTT. The variable domain in full, with the rest retrieved from reference TRBV19 and TRBJ1-6, is DGGITQSPKYLFRKEGQNVTLSCEQNLNHDAMYWYRQDPGQGLRLIYYSQIVNDFQKGDIAEGYSVSREKKESFPLTVTSAQKNPTAFYLCASSMAALMGRNSPLHFGNGTRLTVT.

The chain uses TRBV7-9 and TRBJ1-1, with D hard to call. Trimming cost V 8 bases and J 0 bases, with 16 bases left between them. Germline CDR1 reads SEHNR; CDR2 reads FQNEAQ (reference sequence). CDR3 length equals 15 residues. Here the CDR3 DNA reads TGTGCCAGCCCCCCGGGGTCGGGAGTGAACACTGAAGCTTTCTTT. Its protein product is CASPPGSGVNTEAFF.

This clone came up a few times. An end of the junction does not agree with germline; a read error may underlie this. The chain links TRBV11-2 to TRBJ1-6; no definite D call. The germline V gene encodes CDR1 SGHAT and CDR2 FQNNGV. CDR3 length: 18 residues. CDR3 sequence reads: CASSFPLFPGSSNSPLHF. The CDR3 DNA sequence: TGTGCCAGCAGCTTCCCTTTATTTCCGGGATCCTCTAATTCACCCCTCCACTTT.

V gene TRBV6-1 combines with J gene TRBJ1-3, with D hard to call. CDR3 length: 13 amino acids. Trimming removed 5 bases from V and 0 bases from J, with 5 bases in between. Per the germline V gene, CDR1 is MNHNS and CDR2 is SASEGT. As DNA, the CDR3 is TGTGCCAGCAGTCCGGTCTCTGGAAACACCATATATTTT. This gives the protein CASSPVSGNTIYF.